This is a list of T cell receptor beta chains from one sample in a study of T-cell memory formation after mild COVID-19. A single record per CDR3 protein comes from TCRdb applying MiXCR to the 5' RACE reads. There are about 360,000 distinct CDR3 sequences in the sample; around 13% occur only once, and 20% to 25% lies in the top ten. The sample taken for sequencing was PBMCs or a T cell subset sorted from them (not recorded which). These receptors originate from a young man who had mild COVID-19 (a few samples of this study predate the infection). Cell type and time point are not known. CDR3s include the opening cysteine and the closing phenylalanine or tryptophan. The order of the fields is V gene, J gene, clone size, D gene, CDR3 protein, CDR3 DNA. The D gene is left open where the match is weak. Rows may omit the clone size; those that give it use once, few, many or a size class.

TRBV11-1,TRBJ1-6,few,.,CASSFDRNNSPLHF,TGTGCCAGCAGCTTTGACAGAAATAATTCACCCCTCCACTTT
TRBV29-1,TRBJ1-2,.,.,CSVVGPTVYGYTF,TGCAGCGTTGTCGGGCCGACAGTCTATGGCTACACCTTC
TRBV28,TRBJ1-2,.,.,CASWVNYGYTF,TGTGCCAGCTGGGTTAACTATGGCTACACCTTC
TRBV5-1,TRBJ1-5,many,.,CASSLAVEQPQHF,TGCGCCAGCAGCTTGGCCGTTGAACAGCCCCAGCATTTT
TRBV29-1,TRBJ1-1,few,.,CSAVTENTEAFF,TGCAGCGCCGTGACCGAGAACACTGAAGCTTTCTTT
TRBV20-1,TRBJ2-6,.,.,CSAPPNTGFGANVLTF,TGCAGTGCTCCACCCAATACAGGGTTTGGGGCCAACGTCCTGACTTTC
TRBV6-6,TRBJ2-3,.,TRBD2,CASSYLRGGETDTQYF,TGTGCCAGCAGTTACCTACGCGGGGGGGAGACAGATACGCAGTATTTT
TRBV9,TRBJ2-3,many,TRBD2,CASSVESGGYTQYF,TGTGCCAGCAGCGTAGAAAGCGGGGGATATACGCAGTATTTT
TRBV5-4,TRBJ2-5,few,TRBD2,CASSLAGLATGETQYF,TGTGCCAGCAGCTTGGCAGGACTAGCGACCGGAGAGACCCAGTACTTC
TRBV7-2,TRBJ2-5,many,.,CASSLRGEKTQYF,TGTGCCAGCAGCTTGAGGGGCGAAAAGACCCAGTACTTC
TRBV7-9,TRBJ2-7,few,.,CASSRAGGAGEQYF,TGTGCCAGCAGCCGCGCCGGCGGGGCAGGCGAGCAGTACTTC
TRBV10-1,TRBJ2-7,.,.,CASSEPGYEQYF,TGCGCCAGCAGTGAGCCGGGCTACGAGCAGTACTTC
TRBV6-5,TRBJ2-5,.,.,CASRVTGEETQYF,TGTGCCAGCAGGGTGACAGGCGAAGAGACCCAGTACTTC
TRBV4-2,TRBJ2-1,.,.,CASSQEGRYNEQFF,TGTGCCAGCAGCCAAGAAGGGCGGTACAATGAGCAGTTCTTC
TRBV5-1,TRBJ1-2,.,.,CASSLESGSGYTF,TGCGCCAGCAGCTTGGAGTCAGGGAGTGGCTACACCTTC
TRBV27,TRBJ2-3,few,TRBD1,CASSTRQGATDTQYF,TGTGCCAGCAGTACTCGACAGGGGGCAACAGATACGCAGTATTTT
TRBV6-5,TRBJ2-3,few,.,CASSYSYDDTQYF,TGTGCCAGCAGTTACTCCTACGATGATACGCAGTATTTT
TRBV7-9,TRBJ1-1,few,.,CASGSGDTEAFF,TGTGCCAGCGGAAGTGGGGACACTGAAGCTTTCTTT
TRBV6-2/TRBV6-3,TRBJ2-2,many,.,CASRQNTGELFF,TGTGCCAGCAGACAGAACACCGGGGAGCTGTTTTTT
TRBV7-2,TRBJ2-3,many,.,CASSLALPDTQYF,TGTGCCAGCAGCTTAGCGTTACCAGATACGCAGTATTTT
TRBV10-3,TRBJ2-7,.,TRBD2,CAIRESGGASSYEQYF,TGTGCCATCAGGGAAAGCGGGGGCGCCAGCTCCTACGAGCAGTACTTC
TRBV20-1,TRBJ2-5,few,.,CSAVDVWVEETQYF,TGCAGTGCCGTCGATGTCTGGGTCGAAGAGACCCAGTACTTC
TRBV24-1,TRBJ2-1,few,.,CATSSDNSYNEQFF,TGTGCCACTTCGTCCGATAACTCCTACAATGAGCAGTTCTTC
TRBV20-1,TRBJ1-4,few,.,CSAWLPRGELFF,TGCAGTGCCTGGTTACCGCGGGGGGAACTGTTTTTT
TRBV29-1,TRBJ2-5,.,.,CSVVSFGSQETQYF,TGCAGCGTTGTGTCTTTTGGCAGCCAAGAGACCCAGTACTTC
TRBV11-3,TRBJ2-3,.,.,CASSLDSPGTQYF,TGTGCCAGCAGCTTAGACTCCCCCGGTACGCAGTATTTT
TRBV12-3/TRBV12-4,TRBJ2-5,few,.,CASSTADRYQETQYF,TGTGCCAGCAGTACCGCGGACAGATACCAAGAGACCCAGTACTTC
TRBV6-5,TRBJ1-2,.,TRBD1,CASSFRGRRGYTF,TGTGCCAGCAGTTTTAGGGGGCGGCGAGGCTACACCTTC
TRBV12-3/TRBV12-4,TRBJ2-5,.,TRBD2,CASSLDPPGVAGAEETQYF,TGTGCCAGCAGTTTAGACCCCCCAGGAGTAGCGGGGGCTGAGGAGACCCAGTACTTC
TRBV30,TRBJ2-1,many,TRBD2,CAWERGPGFSEQFF,TGTGCCTGGGAGCGGGGGCCGGGGTTTTCCGAGCAGTTCTTC
TRBV6-2/TRBV6-3,TRBJ2-4,.,TRBD1,CASSYPSTGSAKNIQYF,TGTGCCAGCAGTTACCCCTCGACAGGGAGTGCCAAAAACATTCAGTACTTC
TRBV11-2,TRBJ2-7,.,.,CASTQSLATAYEQYF,TGTGCCAGCACCCAGAGCTTAGCGACAGCATACGAGCAGTACTTC
TRBV5-1,TRBJ2-3,.,.,CASSLVLGIESDTQYF,TGCGCCAGCAGCTTGGTTTTAGGGATCGAGTCCGATACGCAGTATTTT
TRBV6-5,TRBJ2-3,.,.,CASEGVDDTQYF,TGTGCCAGCGAGGGTGTCGACGATACGCAGTATTTT
TRBV7-3,TRBJ2-2,few,TRBD1,CASSHTGGNTGELFF,TGTGCCAGCAGCCATACAGGGGGTAACACCGGGGAGCTGTTTTTT
TRBV20-1,TRBJ2-5,many,.,CSLDRAGETQYF,TGCAGTTTAGACCGGGCGGGGGAGACCCAGTACTTC
TRBV6-4,TRBJ2-5,.,.,CASSVSRGPRETQYF,TGTGCCAGCAGCGTTTCGCGGGGGCCCCGGGAGACCCAGTACTTC
TRBV28,TRBJ1-6,.,TRBD1,CASSYPQGTGGSSPLHF,TGTGCCAGCAGTTACCCCCAAGGGACAGGGGGTTCTTCACCCCTCCACTTT
TRBV7-2,TRBJ1-1,.,.,CASRPTGFGNTEAFF,TGTGCCAGCAGACCCACAGGGTTTGGGAACACTGAAGCTTTCTTT
TRBV6-1,TRBJ2-2,.,.,CASSGLSGGELFF,TGTGCCAGCAGCGGACTATCCGGCGGGGAGCTGTTTTTT
TRBV12-3/TRBV12-4,TRBJ2-7,.,.,CASSPDYEQYF,TGTGCCAGCAGCCCTGACTACGAGCAGTACTTC
TRBV10-3,TRBJ1-6,.,TRBD1,CAMRDSHNSPLHF,TGTGCCATGCGGGACAGCCATAATTCACCCCTCCACTTT
TRBV5-6,TRBJ2-5,.,.,CASSPQGEGKQETQYF,TGTGCCAGCAGCCCCCAGGGGGAGGGGAAACAAGAGACCCAGTACTTC
TRBV2,TRBJ2-5,few,TRBD2,CATGNPRGEETQYF,TGTGCCACTGGGAATCCCCGGGGGGAAGAGACCCAGTACTTC
TRBV10-3,TRBJ1-5,few,TRBD1,CAISAQGDDQPQHF,TGTGCCATCAGTGCCCAGGGGGATGATCAGCCCCAGCATTTT
TRBV27,TRBJ1-2,few,TRBD1,CASRQGIEGYTF,TGTGCCAGCAGACAGGGGATTGAGGGCTACACCTTC